These 5 T cell receptor beta chains came from one sample sequenced in a study of shared clonotypes between healthy human individuals. Clones were sequenced by immunoSEQ multiplex PCR, and TCRdb holds only the in-frame ones, with some missing. Of a few hundred thousand clones in the sample, about 74% are singletons; the top ten hold approximately 10%. Sequenced material: memory CD4+ T cells sorted from blood. Specified subset: CD45RA-negative fraction. Every receptor here comes from a man aged 30-40 years in good health.

Worth noting for this clone: Other DNA sequences within the sample encode an identical CDR3. The V call is TRBV6-5, the J call TRBJ1-2; the D gene is possibly TRBD1 (6 bases). The CDR3 contains 14 residues. Per the germline V gene, CDR1 is MNHEY and CDR2 is SVGAGI. Trimming took off 4 bases at V and 5 bases at J, with 14 bases between the two ends. The CDR3 protein is CASSLGGQPYGYTF. The CDR3 DNA reads as TGTGCCAGCAGTTTAGGAGGACAGCCTTATGGCTACACCTTC.

The V gene is TRBV6-5, the J gene TRBJ1-1, with D maybe TRBD1 (5 bases). Germline V gene lookup returns CDR1 MNHEY and CDR2 SVGAGI. Trimming left V 0 bases short and J 0 bases short, with 11 bases between. CDR3 length equals 16 residues. The CDR3 DNA sequence: TGTGCCAGCAGTTACTCGGGGGGGTGGATGAACACTGAAGCTTTCTTT. This gives the protein CASSYSGGWMNTEAFF.

The V and J genes are TRBV2 and TRBJ2-2, with TRBD2 matching over 7 bases. J gave up 1 base and V 4 bases, and 0 bases lay outside the gene matches. Germline-derived CDR1 and CDR2 are SNHLY and FYNNEI. This CDR3 comprises 14 residues. Written as DNA, the CDR3 is TGTGCCAGCAGTGGGGGGGGGAACACCGGGGAGCTGTTTTTT. Amino acids: CASSGGGNTGELFF.

This clone occurred once. The V and J genes are TRBV14 and TRBJ2-1; 9 nucleotides line up with TRBD2. Per germline, CDR1 SGHDN and CDR2 FVKESK. This CDR3 is 15 amino acids long. V shed 2 bases, J shed 7 bases, and the junction held 6 bases outside the gene matches. DNA for the CDR3: TGTGCCAGCAGCCAATTGACTAGCGGTACGAATGAGCAGTTCTTC. This gives the protein CASSQLTSGTNEQFF. Filled out from reference TRBV14 and TRBJ2-1, the complete variable domain reads EAGVTQFPSHSVIEKGQTVTLRCDPISGHDNLYWYRRVMGKEIKFLLHFVKESKQDESGMPNNRFLAERTGGTYSTLKVQPAELEDSGVYFCASSQLTSGTNEQFFGPGTRLTVL.

This sequence joins TRBV21-1 and TRBJ1-4. TRBV21-1 is labeled a pseudogene. This CDR3 contains 12 residues. Written as DNA, the CDR3 is TGTGCCAGCAGCAAAGTCGAAGAAAAACTGTTTTTT. It codes for CASSKVEEKLFF.